These 32 T cell receptor beta chains share one sample of origin, sequenced in a study of high-grade serous ovarian cancer treatment subgroups. The protocol was immunoSEQ multiplex PCR, while the TCRdb copy is restricted to in-frame clones and leaves out a portion. The sample shows roughly 10,000 clones, 83% of them seen only once. The tumor samples were collected prior to definitive surgery or chemotherapy. Input material: tumor tissue. These receptors were taken from a human donor with high-grade serous ovarian cancer.

J is TRBJ1-1 and V is TRBV5-1; 9 positions match TRBD1. This CDR3 is built from 13 residues. V shed 3 bases, J shed 11 bases, and the junction held 8 bases outside the gene matches. Per the germline V gene, CDR1 is SGHRS and CDR2 is YFSETQ. CDR3 bases: TGCGCCAGCAGCTCCCGACAGGGGGACGTGGCTTTCTTT. It yields the protein CASSSRQGDVAFF.

The chain has TRBV29-1 and TRBJ1-1; unclear D gene. The CDR3 runs 13 residues. The ends were cut back, 0 bases at V and 2 bases at J, with 7 bases in the middle. Germline values: CDR1 SQVTM, CDR2 ANQGSEA. CDR3 nucleotides: TGCAGCGTTGAAGAGGGAGCTAACACTGAAGCTTTCTTT. Translating gives CSVEEGANTEAFF.

The chain has TRBV27 and TRBJ2-7; a possible D gene is TRBD1 (5 bases). CDR3 length equals 13 residues. Germline V gene lookup returns CDR1 MNHEY and CDR2 SMNVEV (reference sequence). Trimming removed 7 bases from V and 0 bases from J, with 10 bases in between. The CDR3 DNA reads as TGTGCCAGCATTGGGGCCAACTCCTACGAGCAGTACTTC. Protein: CASIGANSYEQYF.

This clone appeared a single time. The V call is TRBV28, the J call TRBJ2-7; a weak D match, TRBD2 (6 bases). The CDR3 covers 15 residues. The V and J ends lost 7 bases and 0 bases respectively, with 16 bases between them. Germline V CDR1 and CDR2: MDHEN, SYDVKM. The DNA for the CDR3 is TGTGCCAGCACCCCCCCGGCTAGCGACTCCTACGAGCAGTACTTC. This encodes CASTPPASDSYEQYF.

This chain's CDR3 is CASSLRIRAGVSPTGELFF. The CDR3, as DNA: TGTGCCAGCAGCTTACGTATCAGAGCGGGAGTATCTCCCACCGGGGAGCTGTTTTTT. The chain combines TRBV13 with TRBJ2-2; TRBD2 aligns across 8 bases. From germline, CDR1 is PRHDT and CDR2 FYEKMQ (reference sequence). Trimming took 2 bases from V and 4 from J; bases not matched to a gene: 15. The CDR3 covers 19 residues.

This clone was observed a handful of times. This rearrangement joins TRBV15 to TRBJ1-5; D is ambiguous. Trimming left V 1 base short and J 4 bases short, with 11 bases between. Germline V gives CDR1 LNHNV, CDR2 YYDKDF (reference sequence). The CDR3 covers 15 residues. CDR3 bases: TGTGCCACCAGCAGAGGTACTGGTGAAAATCAGCCCCAGCATTTT. Its protein is CATSRGTGENQPQHF.

The V gene is TRBV7-9, the J gene TRBJ2-1; maybe TRBD1 (5 bases). Trimming left V 4 bases short and J 5 bases short, with 12 bases between. Per germline, CDR1 SEHNR and CDR2 FQNEAQ (reference sequence). CDR3 length: 14 amino acids. CDR3 amino acids: CASSYGHANNEQFF. DNA of the CDR3: TGTGCCAGCAGCTACGGACATGCGAACAATGAGCAGTTCTTC.

The chain is built from TRBV28 and TRBJ2-3, with 13 bases lining up with TRBD2. CDR1 and CDR2 (germline): MDHEN, SYDVKM. This CDR3 is built from 17 residues. With 5 bases clipped from V and 7 bases from J, the junction kept 12 bases outside the gene matches. The CDR3 is CASSDRDRGLAGNTQYF. CDR3 in DNA: TGTGCCAGCAGTGACCGGGACAGGGGACTAGCGGGGAATACGCAGTATTTT.

This clone was counted once. One junction end disagrees with the germline gene, perhaps due to a read error. The gene calls are TRBV5-4 and TRBJ2-5, with 7 bases matching TRBD1. CDR1 SGHNT and CDR2 YYREEE come from the germline V gene (reference sequence). The CDR3 totals 14 residues. The CDR3 spells CAGSLGQRQETQYF. The CDR3 DNA is TGTGCCGGCAGCTTGGGACAGCGTCAAGAGACCCAGTACTTC.

In this sample, this clone turned up once. V and J are TRBV2 and TRBJ1-3; D unclear. CDR1 and CDR2 (germline): SNHLY, FYNNEI. V dropped 2 bases and J dropped 0 bases, with 11 bases sitting between them. The CDR3 loop spans 16 amino acids. The CDR3 DNA sequence: TGTGCCAGCAGTGAAATCCCGTGGCCCTCTGGAAACACCATATATTTT. Translating gives CASSEIPWPSGNTIYF.

In its sample, this clone was seen once. This chain joins TRBV9 and TRBJ2-1; 14 positions agree with TRBD2. The CDR3 runs 19 residues. Germline lookup yields CDR1 SGDLS and CDR2 YYNGEE. Trimming removed 4 bases from V and 8 bases from J; junction bases left unmatched: 17. CDR3 sequence: CASSPLTGTSGSNWDEQFF. In DNA, the CDR3 is TGTGCCAGCAGCCCTCTTACCGGGACTAGCGGGAGTAATTGGGATGAGCAGTTCTTC.

This clone was recorded only once. The V and J genes are TRBV5-4 and TRBJ1-1, with D perhaps TRBD1 (5 bases). The CDR3 loop spans 14 amino acids. V was pared by 1 base and J by 0 bases, with 7 bases between. CDR1 and CDR2 (germline): SGHNT, YYREEE (reference sequence). CDR3 DNA: TGTGCCAGCAGCTTGAGACAGCTGAACACTGAAGCTTTCTTT. It specifies CASSLRQLNTEAFF.

The gene calls are TRBV27 and TRBJ2-5; D is undetermined. Trimming took 0 bases from V and 5 from J, leaving 7 bases between them. This CDR3 contains 13 residues. Germline CDR1 is MNHEY and CDR2 is SMNVEV (reference sequence). CDR3 loop: CASSLSPWETQYF. The CDR3 nucleotides are TGTGCCAGCAGTTTATCCCCATGGGAGACCCAGTACTTC.

The chain carries TRBV4-1 and TRBJ1-4, with 12 bases fitting TRBD1. Trimming removed 6 bases from V and 4 bases from J; junction bases left unmatched: 24. CDR3 size: 22 residues. The germline CDR1 and CDR2 sequences are MGHRA and YSYEKL. The CDR3 bases are TGCGCCAGCAGTACTCCCAGCCAGTCTAGGGACAGGGGGCAGCGGGGTAATGAAAAACTGTTTTTT. It yields the protein CASSTPSQSRDRGQRGNEKLFF.

The chain combines TRBV5-1 with TRBJ2-4; 9 nucleotides match TRBD2. This CDR3 has 15 residues. Germline lookup yields CDR1 SGHRS and CDR2 YFSETQ. The V gene end was trimmed by 0 bases and the J gene end by 8 bases; junction bases not matched to a gene: 6. The CDR3 loop is CASSLGREGTYIQYF. The CDR3, as DNA: TGCGCCAGCAGCTTGGGGCGGGAGGGCACCTACATTCAGTACTTC.

The rearrangement links TRBV5-4 to TRBJ2-1; 9 bases fit TRBD2. The V gene's germline CDR1 is SGHNT and CDR2 YYREEE (reference sequence). V was clipped by 3 bases and J by 8 bases; unmatched bases: 3. CDR3 length equals 13 residues. The CDR3 is CASSSTSGDEQFF. The CDR3 DNA reads TGTGCCAGCAGCTCGACTAGCGGCGATGAGCAGTTCTTC.

This clone has just one count. The chain recombines TRBV28 with TRBJ1-4; tentative D call: TRBD1 (5 bases). This CDR3 comprises 15 residues. From germline, CDR1 is MDHEN and CDR2 SYDVKM. V shed 8 bases and J shed 0 bases, with 13 bases lying between them. In DNA, the CDR3 is TGTGCCAGCCAGACAGCGACTGCAACTAATGAAAAACTGTTTTTT. The encoded protein is CASQTATATNEKLFF.

This chain joins TRBV7-2 and TRBJ2-6; 8 positions match TRBD1. The CDR3 is 16 amino acids. Germline V gives CDR1 SGHTA, CDR2 FQGNSA. With V trimmed by 7 bases and J by 2 bases, 7 bases remained unmatched. CDR3 sequence reads: CASNPGGRPGANVLTF. CDR3 DNA sequence: TGTGCCAGCAACCCAGGGGGCCGGCCTGGGGCCAACGTCCTGACTTTC.

The V and J genes are TRBV5-6 and TRBJ2-7, with no clear D. Looked up from germline, CDR1 is SGHDT and CDR2 is YYEEEE. The germline V and J ends were trimmed by 4 bases and 0 bases, with 17 bases remaining between them. The CDR3 has 16 residues. As DNA, the CDR3 is TGTGCCAGCAGCCTCCTTGGGCCGGGCAGCTCCTACGAGCAGTACTTC. Protein sequence: CASSLLGPGSSYEQYF. Combining the CDR3 with reference TRBV5-6 and TRBJ2-7 gives the whole variable domain DAGVTQSPTHLIKTRGQQVTLRCSPKSGHDTVSWYQQALGQGPQFIFQYYEEEERQRGNFPDRFSGHQFPNYSSELNVNALLLGDSALYLCASSLLGPGSSYEQYFGPGTRLTVT.

The chain uses TRBV11-3 and TRBJ2-2, with D perhaps TRBD1 (6 bases). CDR3 size: 15 residues. The germline CDR1 and CDR2 sequences are SGHNT and YENEEA. Deletions cut 2 bases from V and 4 bases from J, with 11 bases between. The CDR3 DNA is TGTGCCAGCAGCTTAAGACAGGACTCCACCGGGGAGCTGTTTTTT. Protein: CASSLRQDSTGELFF.

This chain links TRBV2 with TRBJ2-1; TRBD1 is a possible D gene (6 bases). Germline assignment: CDR1 SNHLY and CDR2 FYNNEI. The CDR3 is 12 residues long. V lost 5 bases and J 6 bases, leaving 8 bases between the germline ends. The chain's CDR3 is CASSRRGNEQFF. The CDR3 coding sequence is TGTGCCAGCAGTCGCAGGGGCAATGAGCAGTTCTTC.

The J gene is TRBJ2-5, the V gene TRBV2; 8 bases are a match to TRBD1. Judging by the DNA end, TRBJ2-7 fits better; the J call may be wrong. Germline-derived CDR1 and CDR2 are SNHLY and FYNNEI. The CDR3 length is 16 residues. The CDR3 DNA follows: TGTGCCAGCAGTGAGGGGCAGGGGGCGACTCATAACGAGCAGTACTTC. It encodes CASSEGQGATHNEQYF.

The sample holds one count of this clone. The chain joins TRBV5-1 to TRBJ2-7; D ambiguous. In germline, CDR1 is SGHRS, CDR2 YFSETQ. Trimming cost V 5 bases and J 2 bases, with 11 bases left between them. The CDR3 covers 13 residues. As DNA, the CDR3 is TGCGCCAGCAGGGGCCCTAGAACCTACGAGCAGTACTTC. Translated, it gives CASRGPRTYEQYF.

This chain connects TRBV2 to TRBJ1-5; a possible D gene is TRBD1 (5 bases). This CDR3 is 16 amino acids long. V shed 4 bases and J shed 0 bases, with 13 bases lying between them. Per germline, CDR1 SNHLY and CDR2 FYNNEI. The CDR3 region has the DNA TGTGCCAGCAGTGGGGCAGGGAAGCTTAGCAATCAGCCCCAGCATTTT. This gives the protein CASSGAGKLSNQPQHF.

J is TRBJ2-7 and V is TRBV2; TRBD1 agrees at 8 bases. Looked up from germline, CDR1 is SNHLY and CDR2 is FYNNEI. The length of the CDR3 is 13 residues. V was clipped by 8 bases and J by 2 bases; unmatched bases: 5. The DNA of the CDR3 is TGTGCCAGCCAACAGGGGGTGCCCTACGAGCAGTACTTC. Protein sequence: CASQQGVPYEQYF.

CDR3 sequence: CASSLLAGDTGELFF. For the CDR3, the DNA is TGTGCCAGCTCACTACTAGCGGGAGATACCGGGGAGCTGTTTTTT. The V gene is TRBV18, the J gene TRBJ2-2; 11 bases agree with TRBD2. After removal of 4 bases from V and 5 bases from J, the junction contained 3 bases not matched to a gene. Germline values: CDR1 KGHSH, CDR2 LQKENI. CDR3 length: 15 amino acids.

The rearrangement uses TRBV2 and TRBJ2-7; 8 nucleotides agree with TRBD2. From germline, CDR1 is SNHLY and CDR2 FYNNEI. This CDR3 is built from 13 residues. CDR3: CPGGGTPSYEQYF. CDR3 nucleotide sequence: TGTCCCGGGGGGGGCACCCCCTCCTACGAGCAGTACTTC. The entire variable domain, with the rest obtained from reference TRBV2 and TRBJ2-7, is as follows: EPEVTQTPSHQVTQMGQEVILRCVPISNHLYFYWYRQILGQKVEFLVSFYNNEISEKSEIFDDQFSVERPDGSNFTLKIRSTKLEDSAMYFCPGGGTPSYEQYFGPGTRLTVT.

About this clone: A read error may account for a junction end that differs from germline. The V call is TRBV7-7, the J call TRBJ1-3; TRBD1 might be the D (6 bases). The germline gives CDR1 SSHAT, CDR2 FNYEAQ (reference sequence). This CDR3 has 18 amino acids. CDR3 bases: TGTGCTAGCAGCTTACCCCAGGCAGGGGTCTGCTCTGGAAACACCATATATTTT. Amino acid sequence: CASSLPQAGVCSGNTIYF.

The V call is TRBV27, the J call TRBJ2-1; 14 bases line up with TRBD2. After removal of 6 bases from V and 0 bases from J, the junction contained 10 bases not matched to a gene. The CDR3 covers 19 residues. Per germline, CDR1 MNHEY and CDR2 SMNVEV (reference sequence). The CDR3 DNA follows: TGTGCCAGCAGCAATCCGGGACTAGCGGGAGCCCCCTCCTACAATGAGCAGTTCTTC. Translation gives CASSNPGLAGAPSYNEQFF.

The chain uses TRBV6-5 and TRBJ2-3, with D possibly being TRBD2 (6 bases). The CDR3 contains 15 residues. The V end lost 2 bases, the J end lost 1 base, and 10 bases lay between the germline ends. Germline values: CDR1 MNHEY, CDR2 SVGAGI. For the CDR3, the DNA is TGTGCCAGCAGTTACGGGACTGGAGGCACAGATACGCAGTATTTT. Encoded protein: CASSYGTGGTDTQYF.

The V call is TRBV5-4, the J call TRBJ2-7; 7 bases align to TRBD1. Germline V gene data show CDR1 as SGHNT and CDR2 as YYREEE (reference sequence). This CDR3 has 14 residues. V was pared by 0 bases and J by 1 base, with 1 base of the junction left unmatched. The CDR3 DNA is TGTGCCAGCAGCTTGGACAGGGGATCCTACGAGCAGTACTTC. Its translation: CASSLDRGSYEQYF.

The chain joins TRBV6-1 to TRBJ2-2; tentatively, D is TRBD2 (6 bases). Trimming cost V 8 bases and J 4 bases, with 11 bases left between them. This CDR3 region has 13 residues. Germline V lookup: CDR1 MNHNS, CDR2 SASEGT. Written as DNA, the CDR3 is TGTGCCAGCCCGGGACTGTTCACCGGGGAGCTGTTTTTT. It specifies CASPGLFTGELFF.